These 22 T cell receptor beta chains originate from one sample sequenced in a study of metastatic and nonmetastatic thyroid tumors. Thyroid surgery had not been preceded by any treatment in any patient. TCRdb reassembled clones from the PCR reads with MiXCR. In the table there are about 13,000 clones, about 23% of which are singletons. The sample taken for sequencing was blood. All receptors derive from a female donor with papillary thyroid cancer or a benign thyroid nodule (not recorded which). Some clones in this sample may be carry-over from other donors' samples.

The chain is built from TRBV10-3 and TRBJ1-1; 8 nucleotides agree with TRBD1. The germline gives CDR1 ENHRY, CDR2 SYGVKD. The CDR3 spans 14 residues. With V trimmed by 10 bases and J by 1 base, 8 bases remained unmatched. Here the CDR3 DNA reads TGTGCCAACCGTCAGGGGGCGGAGAACACTGAAGCTTTCTTT. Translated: CANRQGAENTEAFF.

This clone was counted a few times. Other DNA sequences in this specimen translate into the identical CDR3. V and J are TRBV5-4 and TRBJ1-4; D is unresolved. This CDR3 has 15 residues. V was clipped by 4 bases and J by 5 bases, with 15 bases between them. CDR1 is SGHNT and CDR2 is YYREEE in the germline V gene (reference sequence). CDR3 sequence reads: CASSASSGSNEKLFF. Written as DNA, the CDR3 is TGTGCCAGCAGCGCCTCGTCGGGATCCAATGAAAAACTGTTTTTT. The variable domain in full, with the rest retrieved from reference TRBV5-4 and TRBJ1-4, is ETGVTQSPTHLIKTRGQQVTLRCSSQSGHNTVSWYQQALGQGPQFIFQYYREEENGRGNFPPRFSGLQFPNYSSELNVNALELDDSALYLCASSASSGSNEKLFFGSGTQLSVL.

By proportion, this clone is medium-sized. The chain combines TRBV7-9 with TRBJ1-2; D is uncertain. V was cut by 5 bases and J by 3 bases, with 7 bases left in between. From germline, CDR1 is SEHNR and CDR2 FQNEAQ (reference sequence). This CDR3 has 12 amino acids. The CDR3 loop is CASSQDDYGYTF. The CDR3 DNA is TGTGCCAGCAGCCAGGACGACTATGGCTACACCTTC.

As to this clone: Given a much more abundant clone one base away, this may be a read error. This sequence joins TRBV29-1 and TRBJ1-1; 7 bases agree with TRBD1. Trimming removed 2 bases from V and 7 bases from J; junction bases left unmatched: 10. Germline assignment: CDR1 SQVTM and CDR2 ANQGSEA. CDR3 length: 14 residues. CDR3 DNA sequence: TGCAGCGTTGAACCGGGACAGCCGCCCAGTGAAGCTTTCTTT. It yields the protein CSVEPGQPPSEAFF.

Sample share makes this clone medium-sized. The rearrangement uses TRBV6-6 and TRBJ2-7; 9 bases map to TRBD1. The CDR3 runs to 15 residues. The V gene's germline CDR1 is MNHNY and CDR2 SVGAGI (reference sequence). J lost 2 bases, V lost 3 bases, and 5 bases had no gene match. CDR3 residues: CASSYWGQGPYEQYF. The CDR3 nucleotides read TGTGCCAGCAGTTATTGGGGACAGGGTCCCTACGAGCAGTACTTC.

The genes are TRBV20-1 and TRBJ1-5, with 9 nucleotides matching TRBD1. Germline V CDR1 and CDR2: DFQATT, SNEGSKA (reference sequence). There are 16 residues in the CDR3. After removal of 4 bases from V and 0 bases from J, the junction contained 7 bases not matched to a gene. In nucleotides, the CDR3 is TGCAGTGCTAAGGACAGGGGACTAATTAGCAATCAGCCCCAGCATTTT. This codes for CSAKDRGLISNQPQHF.

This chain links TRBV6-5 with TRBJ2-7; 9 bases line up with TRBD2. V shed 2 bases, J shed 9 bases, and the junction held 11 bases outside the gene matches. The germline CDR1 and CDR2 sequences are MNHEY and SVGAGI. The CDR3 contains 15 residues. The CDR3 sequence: CASSYEAGGVRGQYF. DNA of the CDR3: TGTGCCAGCAGTTACGAGGCGGGAGGGGTTCGAGGGCAGTACTTC.

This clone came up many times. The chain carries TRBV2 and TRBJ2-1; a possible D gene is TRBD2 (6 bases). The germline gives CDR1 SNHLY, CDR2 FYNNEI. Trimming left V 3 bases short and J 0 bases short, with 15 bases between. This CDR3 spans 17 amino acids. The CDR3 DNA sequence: TGTGCCAGCAGTGAGAGTCTAGCGTTTAGCTCCTACAATGAGCAGTTCTTC. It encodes CASSESLAFSSYNEQFF.

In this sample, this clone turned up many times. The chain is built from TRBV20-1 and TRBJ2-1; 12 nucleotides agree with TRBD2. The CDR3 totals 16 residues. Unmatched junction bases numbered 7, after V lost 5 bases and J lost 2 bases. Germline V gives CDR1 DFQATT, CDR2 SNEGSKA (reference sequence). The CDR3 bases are TGCAGTGCTCACTCCACTAGCGGGGGGACCTACAATGAGCAGTTCTTC. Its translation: CSAHSTSGGTYNEQFF.

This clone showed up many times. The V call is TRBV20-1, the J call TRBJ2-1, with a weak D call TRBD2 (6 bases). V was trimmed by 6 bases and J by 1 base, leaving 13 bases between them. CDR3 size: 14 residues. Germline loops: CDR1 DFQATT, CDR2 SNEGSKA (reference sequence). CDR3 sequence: CSAPVLASYNEQFF. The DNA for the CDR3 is TGCAGTGCCCCGGTCCTAGCGTCCTACAATGAGCAGTTCTTC.

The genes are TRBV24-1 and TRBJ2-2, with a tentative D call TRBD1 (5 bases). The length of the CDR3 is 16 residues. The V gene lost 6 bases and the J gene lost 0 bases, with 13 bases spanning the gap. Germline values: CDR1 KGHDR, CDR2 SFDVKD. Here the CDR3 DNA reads TGTGCCACCAGTCCCCAGGGCTGTGCGAACACCGGGGAGCTGTTTTTT. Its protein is CATSPQGCANTGELFF.

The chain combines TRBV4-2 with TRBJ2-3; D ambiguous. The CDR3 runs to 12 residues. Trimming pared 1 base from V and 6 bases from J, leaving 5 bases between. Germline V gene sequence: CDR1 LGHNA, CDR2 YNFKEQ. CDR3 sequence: CASSQVGDTQYF. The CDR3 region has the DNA TGTGCCAGCAGCCAAGTAGGCGATACGCAGTATTTT.

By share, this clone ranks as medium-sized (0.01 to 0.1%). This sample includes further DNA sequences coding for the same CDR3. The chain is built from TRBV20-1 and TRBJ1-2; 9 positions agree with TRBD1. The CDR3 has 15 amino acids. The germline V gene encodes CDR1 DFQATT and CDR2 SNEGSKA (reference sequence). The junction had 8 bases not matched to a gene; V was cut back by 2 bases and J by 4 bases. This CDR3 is CSARPPGGQGYGYTF. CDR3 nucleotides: TGCAGTGCTAGACCCCCCGGGGGACAGGGCTATGGCTACACCTTC.

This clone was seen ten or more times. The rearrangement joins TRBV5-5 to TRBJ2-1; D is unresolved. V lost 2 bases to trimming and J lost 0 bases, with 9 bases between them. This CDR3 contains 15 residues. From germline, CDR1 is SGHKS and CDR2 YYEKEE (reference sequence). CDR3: CASSFAVHSYNEQFF. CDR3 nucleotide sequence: TGTGCCAGCAGCTTCGCGGTCCACTCCTACAATGAGCAGTTCTTC.

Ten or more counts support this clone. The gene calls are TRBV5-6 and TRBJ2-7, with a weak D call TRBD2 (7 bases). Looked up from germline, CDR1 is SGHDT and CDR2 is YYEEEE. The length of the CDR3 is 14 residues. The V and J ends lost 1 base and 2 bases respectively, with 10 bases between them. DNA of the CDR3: TGTGCCAGCAGCTTGAAGGGGGGGGCCTACGAGCAGTACTTC. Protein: CASSLKGGAYEQYF.

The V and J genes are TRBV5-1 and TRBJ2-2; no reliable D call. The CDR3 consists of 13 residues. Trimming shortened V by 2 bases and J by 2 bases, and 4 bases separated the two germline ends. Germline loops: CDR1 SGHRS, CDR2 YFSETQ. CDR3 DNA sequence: TGCGCCAGCAGCTTAGGAAACACCGGGGAGCTGTTTTTT. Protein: CASSLGNTGELFF.

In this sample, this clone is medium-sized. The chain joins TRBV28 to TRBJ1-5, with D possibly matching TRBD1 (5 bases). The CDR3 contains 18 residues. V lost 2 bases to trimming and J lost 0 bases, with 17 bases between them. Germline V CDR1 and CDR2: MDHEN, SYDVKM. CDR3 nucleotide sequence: TGTGCCAGCAGTTTAGCCTTCAAGGGGTCTTATAGCAATCAGCCCCAGCATTTT. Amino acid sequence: CASSLAFKGSYSNQPQHF.

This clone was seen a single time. CDR3 nucleotide sequence: TGTGCCAGCAGCCCCCTGCGGTCGGGGTTGGATGTCTACACCTTC. Translation: CASSPLRSGLDVYTF. The chain has TRBV7-2 and TRBJ1-2; no clear D gene. The CDR3 loop spans 15 amino acids. The germline V gene has CDR1 SGHTA and CDR2 FQGNSA. Trimming left V 5 bases short and J 10 bases short, with 23 bases between. The whole variable domain, remainder taken from reference TRBV7-2 and TRBJ1-2, is GAGVSQSPSNKVTEKGKDVELRCDPISGHTALYWYRQSLGQGLEFLIYFQGNSAPDKSGLPSDRFSAERTGGSVSTLTIQRTQQEDSAVYLCASSPLRSGLDVYTFGSGTRLTVV.

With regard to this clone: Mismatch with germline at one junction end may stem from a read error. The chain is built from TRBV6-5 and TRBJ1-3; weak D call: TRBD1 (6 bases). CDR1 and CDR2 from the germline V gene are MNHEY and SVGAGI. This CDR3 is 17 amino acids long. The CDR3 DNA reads TGTGCCAGCAGTTTTCGTGTTGGGGGCTACTCTGTAAACACCATATATTTT. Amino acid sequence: CASSFRVGGYSVNTIYF.

As DNA, the CDR3 is TGCAGTGCTAGAGATCAGGAGGGGGGGCCGGGAGACGAGCAGTACTTC. Amino acid sequence: CSARDQEGGPGDEQYF. The chain combines TRBV20-1 with TRBJ2-7, with D possibly matching TRBD2 (7 bases). With 0 bases removed from V and 5 bases from J, the gap between germline ends came to 20 bases. The CDR3 length is 16 residues. CDR1 is DFQATT, CDR2 SNEGSKA, per germline (reference sequence).

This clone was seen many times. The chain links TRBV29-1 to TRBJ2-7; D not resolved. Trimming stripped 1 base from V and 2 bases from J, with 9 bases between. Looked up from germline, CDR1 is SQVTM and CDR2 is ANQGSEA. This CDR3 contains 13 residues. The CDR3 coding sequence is TGCAGCGTTGAAGCTGGGGATCCCTACGAGCAGTACTTC. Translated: CSVEAGDPYEQYF.

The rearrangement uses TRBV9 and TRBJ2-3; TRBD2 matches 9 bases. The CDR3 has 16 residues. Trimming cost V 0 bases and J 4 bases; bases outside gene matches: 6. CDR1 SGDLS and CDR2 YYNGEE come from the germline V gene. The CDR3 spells CASSVGGGRAADTQYF. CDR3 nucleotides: TGTGCCAGCAGCGTAGGTGGCGGGAGGGCCGCAGATACGCAGTATTTT.